The clone carrying this T cell receptor (beta chain) was detected ten times or more. Its target is not known. Patients aged 18 to 65 with hyperthyroidism were newly diagnosed, with duration under 2 months. Exclusion of a patient resulted from uncontrolled infection, other autoimmune disease, pregnancy or lactation. This sample was included in a study of T cells in Graves' hyperthyroidism and ophthalmopathy. The CDR3 has 15 residues. Germline CDR1 reads SGHAT; CDR2 reads FQNNGV. Trimming at V came to 8 bases and at J to 1 base, leaving 5 bases not matched to a gene. Study-wide results and caveats: Blood held most thyroid clonotypes expanded above 0.001 frequency. Ophthalmopathy and stable hyperthyroidism were told apart by a 13 V-J model.

Researchers amplified the TCR beta CDR3 regions from RNA transcripts. During a first-round RT-PCR of the TCR CDR3, the HTBI primer set was used. TCRdb passed the multiplex PCR reads through MiXCR, listing each CDR3 protein once. The table records approximately 430,000 distinct CDR3 sequences, roughly 14% of them present only once. The sample consisted of blood. The receptor was derived from a young woman with Graves' hyperthyroidism. J is TRBJ2-1 and V is TRBV11-2; 10 nucleotides align to TRBD1. CDR3 sequence reads: CASGGTGESYNEQFF. DNA of the CDR3: TGTGCCAGCGGCGGGACAGGGGAGTCCTACAATGAGCAGTTCTTC.